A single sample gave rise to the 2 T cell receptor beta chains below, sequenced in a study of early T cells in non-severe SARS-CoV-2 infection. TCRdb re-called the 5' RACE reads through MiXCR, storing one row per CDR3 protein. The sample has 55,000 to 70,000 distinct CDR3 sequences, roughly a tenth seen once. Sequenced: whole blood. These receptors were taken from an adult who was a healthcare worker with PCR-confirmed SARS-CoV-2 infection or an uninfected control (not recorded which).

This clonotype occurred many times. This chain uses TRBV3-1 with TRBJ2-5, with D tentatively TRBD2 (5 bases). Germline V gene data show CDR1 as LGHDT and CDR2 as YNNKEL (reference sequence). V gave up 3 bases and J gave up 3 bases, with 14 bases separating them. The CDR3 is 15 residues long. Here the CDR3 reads CASSQGPRAEETQYF. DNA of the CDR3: TGTGCCAGCAGCCAGGGTCCGAGGGCCGAAGAGACCCAGTACTTC.

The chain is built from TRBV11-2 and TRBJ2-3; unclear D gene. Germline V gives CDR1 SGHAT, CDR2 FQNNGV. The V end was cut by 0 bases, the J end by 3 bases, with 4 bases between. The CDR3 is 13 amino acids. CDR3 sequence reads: CASSLDLTDTQYF. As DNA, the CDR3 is TGTGCCAGCAGCTTAGATCTGACAGATACGCAGTATTTT.